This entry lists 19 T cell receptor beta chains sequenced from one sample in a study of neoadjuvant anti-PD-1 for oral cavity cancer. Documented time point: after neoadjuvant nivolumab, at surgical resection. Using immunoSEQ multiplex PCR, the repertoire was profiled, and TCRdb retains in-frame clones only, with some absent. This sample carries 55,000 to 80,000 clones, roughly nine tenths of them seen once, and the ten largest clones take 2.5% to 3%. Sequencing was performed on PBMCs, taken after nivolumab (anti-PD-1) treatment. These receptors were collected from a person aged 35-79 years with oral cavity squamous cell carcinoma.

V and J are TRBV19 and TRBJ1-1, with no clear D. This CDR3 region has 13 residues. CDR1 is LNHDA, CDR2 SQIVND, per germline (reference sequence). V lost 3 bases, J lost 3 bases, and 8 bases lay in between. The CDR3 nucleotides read TGTGCCAGTAGTATGCAGAGCTACACTGAAGCTTTCTTT. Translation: CASSMQSYTEAFF. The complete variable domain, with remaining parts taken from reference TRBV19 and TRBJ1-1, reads DGGITQSPKYLFRKEGQNVTLSCEQNLNHDAMYWYRQDPGQGLRLIYYSQIVNDFQKGDIAEGYSVSREKKESFPLTVTSAQKNPTAFYLCASSMQSYTEAFFGQGTRLTVV.

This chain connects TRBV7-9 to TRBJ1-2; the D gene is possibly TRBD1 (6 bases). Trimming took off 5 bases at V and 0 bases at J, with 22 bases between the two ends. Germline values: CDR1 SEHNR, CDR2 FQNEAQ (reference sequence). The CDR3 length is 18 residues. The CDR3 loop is CASSKGSGRGPANYGYTF. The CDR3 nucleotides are TGTGCCAGCAGCAAAGGAAGCGGCAGGGGACCAGCTAACTATGGCTACACCTTC.

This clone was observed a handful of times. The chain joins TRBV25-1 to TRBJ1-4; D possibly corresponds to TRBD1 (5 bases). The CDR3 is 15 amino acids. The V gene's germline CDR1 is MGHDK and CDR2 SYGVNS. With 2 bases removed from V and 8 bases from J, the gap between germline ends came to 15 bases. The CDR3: CASSELLRPGEKLFF. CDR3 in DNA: TGTGCCAGCAGTGAACTCTTGCGTCCAGGGGAAAAACTGTTTTTT. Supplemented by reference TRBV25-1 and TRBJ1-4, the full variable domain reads EADIYQTPRYLVIGTGKKITLECSQTMGHDKMYWYQQDPGMELHLIHYSYGVNSTEKGDLSSESTVSRIRTEHFPLTLESARPSHTSQYLCASSELLRPGEKLFFGSGTQLSVL.

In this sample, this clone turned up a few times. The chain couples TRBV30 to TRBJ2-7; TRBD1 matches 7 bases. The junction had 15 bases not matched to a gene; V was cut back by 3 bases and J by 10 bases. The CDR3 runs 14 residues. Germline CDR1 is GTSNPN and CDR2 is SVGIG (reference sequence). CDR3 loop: CAWRSDYRGTGQYF. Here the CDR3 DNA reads TGTGCCTGGAGGTCCGATTACAGGGGAACGGGCCAGTACTTC.

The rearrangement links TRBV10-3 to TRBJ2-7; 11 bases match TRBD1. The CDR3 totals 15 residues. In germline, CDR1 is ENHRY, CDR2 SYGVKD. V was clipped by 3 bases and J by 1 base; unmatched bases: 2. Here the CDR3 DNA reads TGTGCCATCAGTGATAGGGACAGGGGGTCCTACGAGCAGTACTTC. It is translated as CAISDRDRGSYEQYF.

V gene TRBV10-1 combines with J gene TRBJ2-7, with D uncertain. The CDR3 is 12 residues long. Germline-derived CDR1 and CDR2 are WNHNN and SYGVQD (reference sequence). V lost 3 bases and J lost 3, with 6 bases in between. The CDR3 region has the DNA TGCGCCAGCAGTGACACCATCTACGAGCAGTACTTC. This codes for CASSDTIYEQYF.

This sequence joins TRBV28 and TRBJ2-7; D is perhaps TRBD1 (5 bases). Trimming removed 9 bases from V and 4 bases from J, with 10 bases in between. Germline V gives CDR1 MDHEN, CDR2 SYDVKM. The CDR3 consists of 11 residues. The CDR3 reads CASSTEYEQYF. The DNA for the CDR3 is TGTGCCAGTTCGACAGAATACGAGCAGTACTTC.

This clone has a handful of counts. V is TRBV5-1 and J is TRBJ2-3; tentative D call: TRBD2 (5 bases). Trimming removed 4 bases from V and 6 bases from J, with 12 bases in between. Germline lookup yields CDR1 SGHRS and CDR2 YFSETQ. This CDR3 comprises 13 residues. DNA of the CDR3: TGCGCCAGCAGCCCCCGGGGTTCCGATACGCAGTATTTT. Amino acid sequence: CASSPRGSDTQYF.

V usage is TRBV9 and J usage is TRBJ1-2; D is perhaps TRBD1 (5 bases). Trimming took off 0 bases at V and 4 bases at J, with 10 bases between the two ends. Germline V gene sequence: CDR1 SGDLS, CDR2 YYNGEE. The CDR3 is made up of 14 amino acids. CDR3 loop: CASSVERGSYGYTF. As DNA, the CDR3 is TGTGCCAGCAGCGTAGAAAGGGGATCCTATGGCTACACCTTC.

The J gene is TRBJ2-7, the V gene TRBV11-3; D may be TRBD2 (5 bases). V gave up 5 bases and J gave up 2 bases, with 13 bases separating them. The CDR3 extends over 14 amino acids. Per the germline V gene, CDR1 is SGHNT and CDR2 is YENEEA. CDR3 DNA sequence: TGTGCCAGCAGCACGGCTAGCCGACCCTACGAGCAGTACTTC. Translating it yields CASSTASRPYEQYF.

The CDR3 nucleotides are TGCAGCTTACCGGGACTAGCGGGGAATACGCAGTATTTT. Translating gives CSLPGLAGNTQYF. The chain couples TRBV29-1 to TRBJ2-3; 13 bases line up with TRBD2. The CDR3 totals 13 residues. CDR1 and CDR2 (germline): SQVTM, ANQGSEA. The ends lost 8 bases at V and 7 bases at J; junction bases unmatched: 6.

The CDR3 sequence: CASSDFRGHYEQYF. CDR3 coding DNA: TGTGCCAGCAGTGATTTTCGGGGACACTACGAGCAGTACTTC. V is TRBV25-1 and J is TRBJ2-7, with D possibly matching TRBD1 (6 bases). Germline assignment: CDR1 MGHDK and CDR2 SYGVNS. The CDR3 sequence is 14 residues long. V shed 3 bases and J shed 3 bases, with 12 bases lying between them.

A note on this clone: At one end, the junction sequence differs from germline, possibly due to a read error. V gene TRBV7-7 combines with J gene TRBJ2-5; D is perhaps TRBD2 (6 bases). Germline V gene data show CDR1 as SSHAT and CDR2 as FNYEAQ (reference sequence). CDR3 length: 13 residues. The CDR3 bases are TGTGCTAGCAGCAATAGCGGTCAAGAGACCCAGTACTTC. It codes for CASSNSGQETQYF.

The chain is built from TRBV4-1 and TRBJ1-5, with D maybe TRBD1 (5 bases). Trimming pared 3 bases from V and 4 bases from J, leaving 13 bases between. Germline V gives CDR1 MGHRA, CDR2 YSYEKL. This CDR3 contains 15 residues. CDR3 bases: TGCGCCAGCAGCCACCCGACAGAGCGGAATCAGCCCCAGCATTTT. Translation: CASSHPTERNQPQHF.

CDR3 in DNA: TGCAGCGTTCAAGCCGGGACAGGGAATAGGAACACTGAAGCTTTCTTT. This codes for CSVQAGTGNRNTEAFF. V gene TRBV29-1 combines with J gene TRBJ1-1, with 9 bases that match TRBD1. The CDR3 consists of 16 residues. Germline CDR1 is SQVTM and CDR2 is ANQGSEA. Unmatched junction bases numbered 11, after V lost 5 bases and J lost 1 base.

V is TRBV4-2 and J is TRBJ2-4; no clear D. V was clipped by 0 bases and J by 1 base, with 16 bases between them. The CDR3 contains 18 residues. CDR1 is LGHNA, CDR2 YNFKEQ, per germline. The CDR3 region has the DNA TGTGCCAGCAGCCAAGAGGGCACGAGCTTGCGGGCCAAAAACATTCAGTACTTC. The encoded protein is CASSQEGTSLRAKNIQYF.

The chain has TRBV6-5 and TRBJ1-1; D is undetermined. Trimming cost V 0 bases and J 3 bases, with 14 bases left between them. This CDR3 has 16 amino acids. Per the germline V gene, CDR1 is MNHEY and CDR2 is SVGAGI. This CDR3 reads CASSYSTVAGYTEAFF. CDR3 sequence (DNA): TGTGCCAGCAGTTACTCGACCGTAGCGGGGTACACTGAAGCTTTCTTT.

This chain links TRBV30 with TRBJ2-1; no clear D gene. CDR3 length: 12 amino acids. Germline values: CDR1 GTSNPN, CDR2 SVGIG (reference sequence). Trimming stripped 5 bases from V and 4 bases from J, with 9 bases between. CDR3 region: CAWGRLYNEQFF. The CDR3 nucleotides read TGTGCCTGGGGTCGGCTTTACAATGAGCAGTTCTTC.

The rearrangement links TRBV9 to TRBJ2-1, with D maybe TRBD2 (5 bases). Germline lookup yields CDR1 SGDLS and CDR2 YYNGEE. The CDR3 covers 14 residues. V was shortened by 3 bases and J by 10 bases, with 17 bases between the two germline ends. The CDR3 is CASSGLGVREEQFF. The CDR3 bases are TGTGCCAGCAGCGGACTCGGGGTTCGAGAGGAGCAGTTCTTC. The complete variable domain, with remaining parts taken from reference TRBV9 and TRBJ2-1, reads DSGVTQTPKHLITATGQRVTLRCSPRSGDLSVYWYQQSLDQGLQFLIQYYNGEERAKGNILERFSAQQFPDLHSELNLSSLELGDSALYFCASSGLGVREEQFFGPGTRLTVL.